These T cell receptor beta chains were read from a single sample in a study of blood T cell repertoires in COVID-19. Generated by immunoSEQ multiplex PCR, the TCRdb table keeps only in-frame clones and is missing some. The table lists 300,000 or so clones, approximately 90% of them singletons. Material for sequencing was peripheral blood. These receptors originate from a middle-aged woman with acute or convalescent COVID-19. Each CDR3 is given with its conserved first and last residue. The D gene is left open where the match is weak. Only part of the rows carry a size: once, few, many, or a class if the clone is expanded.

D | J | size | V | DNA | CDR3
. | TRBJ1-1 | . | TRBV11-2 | TGTGCCAGCAGCTTGGCCCAGGGTACTGAAGCTTTCTTT | CASSLAQGTEAFF
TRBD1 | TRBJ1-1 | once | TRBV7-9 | TGTGCCAGCAACGGACAGGGGATGAACACTGAAGCTTTCTTT | CASNGQGMNTEAFF
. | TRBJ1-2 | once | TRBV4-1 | TGCGCCAGCAGCCAACTAGGTGGCTACACCTTC | CASSQLGGYTF
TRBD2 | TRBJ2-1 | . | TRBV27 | TGTGCCAGCAGGATTAGCGGGGGCCCACAATACAATGAGCAGTTCTTC | CASRISGGPQYNEQFF
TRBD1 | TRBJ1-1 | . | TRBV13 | TGTGCCAGCAGCTTCCAGACAGGGGAGACGAACACTGAAGCTTTCTTT | CASSFQTGETNTEAFF
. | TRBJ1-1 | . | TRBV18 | TGTGCCAGCTCACCCTCGGGGGGCTGGGGCGAAATGAACACTGAAGCTTTCTTT | CASSPSGGWGEMNTEAFF
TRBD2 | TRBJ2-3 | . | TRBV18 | TGTGCCAGCTCACCAACTGGCGGGGGGCGCGCAGATACGCAGTATTTT | CASSPTGGGRADTQYF
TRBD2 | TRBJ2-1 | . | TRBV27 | TGTGCCAGCAGTTGGGGGACTAGTGGTGAGCAGTTCTTC | CASSWGTSGEQFF
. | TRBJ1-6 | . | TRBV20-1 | TGCAGTGCTAGTCCTCCGGGGAATTCACCCCTCCACTTT | CSASPPGNSPLHF
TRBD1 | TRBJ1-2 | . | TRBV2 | TGTGCCAGCAGGCCTTCAACAGGGGACTATGGCTACACCTTC | CASRPSTGDYGYTF
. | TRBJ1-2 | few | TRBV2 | TGTGCCAGTACTGACGTGAGGGCAGCTAACTATGGCTACACCTTC | CASTDVRAANYGYTF
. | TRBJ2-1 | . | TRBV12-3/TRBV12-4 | TGTGCCAGCAGTTTCGGGAACTACAATGAGCAGTTCTTC | CASSFGNYNEQFF
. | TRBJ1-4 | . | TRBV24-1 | TGTGCCACCAGTGATTCAAGGGGTGAAAAACTGTTTTTT | CATSDSRGEKLFF
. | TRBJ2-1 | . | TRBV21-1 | TGTGCCAGCAGACCCCCGGGACTAGAGAATGAGCAGTTCTTC | CASRPPGLENEQFF
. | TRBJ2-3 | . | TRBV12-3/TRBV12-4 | TGTGCCAGCAGTTTGGGTTCAGGTGATACGCAGTATTTT | CASSLGSGDTQYF
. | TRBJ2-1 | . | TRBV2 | TGTGCCAGCAGTGACCCCGAGGCCTTAAACAAAAAGCAGTTCTTC | CASSDPEALNKKQFF
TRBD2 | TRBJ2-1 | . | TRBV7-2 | TGTGCCAGCAGCTTAAAAGCGGGGGTCTACAATGAGCAGTTCTTC | CASSLKAGVYNEQFF
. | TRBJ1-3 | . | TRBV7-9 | TGTGCCAGCAGCTTGGTCAGAAACTCTGGAAACACCATATATTTT | CASSLVRNSGNTIYF
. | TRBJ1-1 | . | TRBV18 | TGTGCCAGCTCAAACGCGGGGCAGAACACTGAAGCTTTCTTT | CASSNAGQNTEAFF
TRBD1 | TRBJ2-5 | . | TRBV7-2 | TGTGCCAGCAGCAACCAGGGGGCTGGAGAGACCCAGTACTTC | CASSNQGAGETQYF
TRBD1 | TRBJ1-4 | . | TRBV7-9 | TGTGCCAGCAGCTTTACCGGGACAGGGGATGAAAAACTGTTTTTT | CASSFTGTGDEKLFF
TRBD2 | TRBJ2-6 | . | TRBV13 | TGTGCCAGCAGCTCGGGGGGTTACTCTGGGGCCAACGTCCTGACTTTC | CASSSGGYSGANVLTF
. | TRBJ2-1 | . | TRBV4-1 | TGCGCCAGCAGCCAAGATTTGAGCAATGAGCAGTTCTTC | CASSQDLSNEQFF
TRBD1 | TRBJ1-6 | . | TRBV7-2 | TGTGCCAGCAGCTCTAGTCCACAGGGGAATTGGGCCCTCCACTTT | CASSSSPQGNWALHF
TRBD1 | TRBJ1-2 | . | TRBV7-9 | TGTGCCAGCAGCTGGGACAGCTACGAGTACTATGGCTACACCTTC | CASSWDSYEYYGYTF
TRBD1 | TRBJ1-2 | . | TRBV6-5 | TGTGCCAGCAGTTTCGGGACAGGTGCCTATGGCTACACCTTC | CASSFGTGAYGYTF
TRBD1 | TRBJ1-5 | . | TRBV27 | TGTGCCAGCAGTTTATCAACAGGGGGCAATCAGCCCCAGCATTTT | CASSLSTGGNQPQHF
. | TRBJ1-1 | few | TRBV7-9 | TGTGCCAGCAGCTTCATTGAGGTGGCTGAAGCTTTCTTT | CASSFIEVAEAFF
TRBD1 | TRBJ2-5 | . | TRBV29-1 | TGCAGCGCTGCGGACAGGGGGGCACAGGAGACCCAGTACTTC | CSAADRGAQETQYF
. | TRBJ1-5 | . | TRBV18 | TGTGCCAGCGCGGTGTCTGAGGGAAGCAATCAGCCCCAGCATTTT | CASAVSEGSNQPQHF
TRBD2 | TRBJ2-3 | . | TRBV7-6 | TGTGCCAGCAGCTCCCCCCCAGCGGGGCTCACAGATACGCAGTATTTT | CASSSPPAGLTDTQYF
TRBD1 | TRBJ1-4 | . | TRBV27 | TGTGCCAGCAGTCCTAGGACAGGGTGGAGGTCTAATGAAAAACTGTTTTTT | CASSPRTGWRSNEKLFF
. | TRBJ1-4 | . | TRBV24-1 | TGTGCCACCAGTCCTTGGAGCGGTGAAAAACTGTTTTTT | CATSPWSGEKLFF
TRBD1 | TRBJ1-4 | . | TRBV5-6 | TGTGCCAGCAGCCCCGGGACAGGTCTTCTGGAGAATGAAAAACTGTTTTTT | CASSPGTGLLENEKLFF
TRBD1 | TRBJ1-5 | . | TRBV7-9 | TGTGCCAGCAGCTCGACCGGACAGGGTGGGAATCAGCCCCAGCATTTT | CASSSTGQGGNQPQHF
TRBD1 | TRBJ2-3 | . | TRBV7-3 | TGTGCCAGCAGCCCGGGACAGGGGCCCTCGACGCAGTATTTT | CASSPGQGPSTQYF
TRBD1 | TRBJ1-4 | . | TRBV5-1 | TGCGCCAGCAGTCCGTCCGGGACAGGTAAAGAAAAACTGTTTTTT | CASSPSGTGKEKLFF
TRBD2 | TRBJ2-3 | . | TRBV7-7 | TGTGCCAGCAGCTCCAGGGCGGGAGCAGATACGCAGTATTTT | CASSSRAGADTQYF
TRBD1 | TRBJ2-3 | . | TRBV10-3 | TGTGCCATCACCCGGGGGACAGGGACAGATACGCAGTATTTT | CAITRGTGTDTQYF
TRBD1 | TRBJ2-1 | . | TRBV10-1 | TGCGCCAGCCCGGGGGACAGGGCCTTCAGGGATCGGGATGAGCAGTTCTTC | CASPGDRAFRDRDEQFF
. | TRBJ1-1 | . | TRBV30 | TGTGCCTGGAGACCGGGGTCGAACACTGAAGCTTTCTTT | CAWRPGSNTEAFF
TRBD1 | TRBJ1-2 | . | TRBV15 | TGTGCCACCAGCAGAGATCTCGGCAGGGGGCCCCATGGCTACACCTTC | CATSRDLGRGPHGYTF
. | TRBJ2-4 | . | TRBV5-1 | TGCGCCAGCAGCTTGAATGGGCAGGAAAACATTCAGTACTTC | CASSLNGQENIQYF
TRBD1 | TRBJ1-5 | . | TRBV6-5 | TGTGCCAGCAGGAGAGACAGGGGAGTCCAGCCCCAGCATTTT | CASRRDRGVQPQHF
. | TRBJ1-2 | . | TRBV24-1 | TGTGCCACCAGTGATCCTCGGTTAACCTATGGCTACACCTTC | CATSDPRLTYGYTF
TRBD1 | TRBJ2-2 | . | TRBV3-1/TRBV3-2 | TGTGCCAGCAGCCAAGATTGGAGACAGGGTACCGGGGAGCTGTTTTTT | CASSQDWRQGTGELFF
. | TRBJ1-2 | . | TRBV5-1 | TGCGCCAGCAGCGTGGAGGGGTATGGCTACACCTTC | CASSVEGYGYTF
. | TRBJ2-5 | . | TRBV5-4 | TGTGCCAGCAGCTTGACGGCGGAAAAAGAGACCCAGTACTTC | CASSLTAEKETQYF
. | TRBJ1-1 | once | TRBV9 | TGTGCCAGCAGCCCCCGGACAACTGAAGCTTTCTTT | CASSPRTTEAFF
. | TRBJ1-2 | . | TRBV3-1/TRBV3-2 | TGTGCCAGCAGCAACCCCCTCGGCAGGGGAGTTTCTAACTATGGCTACACCTTC | CASSNPLGRGVSNYGYTF
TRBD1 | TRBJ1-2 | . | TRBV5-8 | TGTGCCAGCAGTTTTGGACAGGGTGGAGATGGCTACACCTTC | CASSFGQGGDGYTF
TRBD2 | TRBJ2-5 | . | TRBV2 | TGTGCCAGTAAATGGCTAGCGGGCTCGGAGACCCAGTACTTC | CASKWLAGSETQYF
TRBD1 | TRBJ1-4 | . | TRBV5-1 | TGCGCCAGCAGCACCGGACAGGGGGGTGAAAAACTGTTTTTT | CASSTGQGGEKLFF